This TCR beta chain was profiled in a study of OX40 agonist ivuxolimab in advanced cancers. Across the study: Eligibility rules accepted prior anti-PD-1, anti-PD-L1 or anti-CTLA-4 therapy, and 40% had some.

Produced via immunoSEQ multiplex PCR; TCRdb's table is partial and in-frame only. Among 100,000 to 150,000 clones listed, around 92% were seen once. Autoimmune disease history or systemic immunosuppression led to patient exclusion. A single count supports this clone. CDR1 and CDR2 from the germline V gene are LNHDA and SQIVND (reference sequence). This CDR3 is 13 amino acids long. Deletions cut 3 bases from V and 7 bases from J, with 12 bases between. This TCR came from an adult with an advanced solid tumor such as melanoma, head and neck, liver or kidney cancer. The chain joins TRBV19 to TRBJ1-1; D gene uncertain. Sample: CD4+ or CD8+ T cells sorted from blood, taken in a trial of the OX40 agonist ivuxolimab. CDR3 in DNA: TGTGCCAGTAGTATTGGTCTTCTAAATGAAGCTTTCTTT. This encodes CASSIGLLNEAFF.